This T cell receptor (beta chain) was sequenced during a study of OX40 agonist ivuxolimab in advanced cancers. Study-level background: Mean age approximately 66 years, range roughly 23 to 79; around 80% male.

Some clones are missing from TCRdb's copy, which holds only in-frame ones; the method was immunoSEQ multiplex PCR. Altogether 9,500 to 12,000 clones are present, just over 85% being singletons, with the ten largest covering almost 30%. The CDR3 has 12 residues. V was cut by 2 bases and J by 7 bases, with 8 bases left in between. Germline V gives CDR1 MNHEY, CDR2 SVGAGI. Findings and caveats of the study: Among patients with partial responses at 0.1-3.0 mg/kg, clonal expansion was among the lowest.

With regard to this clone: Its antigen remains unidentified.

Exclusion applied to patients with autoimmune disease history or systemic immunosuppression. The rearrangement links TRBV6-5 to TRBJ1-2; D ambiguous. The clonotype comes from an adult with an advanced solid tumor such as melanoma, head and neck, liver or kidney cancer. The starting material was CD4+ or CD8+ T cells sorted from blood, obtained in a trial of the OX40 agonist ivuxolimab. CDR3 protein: CASSYGMGGYTF. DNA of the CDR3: TGTGCCAGCAGTTACGGGATGGGTGGCTACACCTTC.